This T cell receptor beta chain originates from a study of T cells in localized non-small cell lung cancer. Findings and caveats of the study: Uninvolved adjacent lung showed higher T cell clonality than tumor. Heterogeneity within the tumor remains possible, as just one region underwent sequencing.

Regarding this clone: Its antigen remains unidentified.

Profiled with immunoSEQ multiplex PCR; TCRdb holds only in-frame clones, not every one. This sample has about 1,700 clones, with about 30% found just once. Per germline, CDR1 MNHGY and CDR2 SAAAGT. This CDR3 spans 14 amino acids. V shed 6 bases, J shed 11 bases, and the junction held 12 bases outside the gene matches. Atypia-free lung next to the tumor was sampled at least 2 cm from its margin. This chain connects TRBV6-8 to TRBJ1-4; TRBD1 matches at 7 bases. The material sequenced was normal lung tissue next to the tumor, taken before any cancer treatment. This TCR came from a woman between 40 and 69 years old with stage III lung adenocarcinoma. In nucleotides, the CDR3 is TGTGCCAGCAGGTTAATGGACAGGCCAGAGAAACTGTTTTTT. Its protein product is CASRLMDRPEKLFF.